This TCR beta chain appears in the sequencing data of a study of CD8 T cells in ankylosing spondylitis. Overall study findings and caveats: Certain motif variants had earlier been reported in reactive arthritis synovial fluid and blood. Eight highly homologous variants formed a TCR beta motif that appeared characteristic of ankylosing spondylitis blood.

This clonotype was observed at least ten times. Its matching antigen is unknown. TCRdb re-derived calls from the 5' RACE reads in MiXCR, one entry per CDR3 protein. The table has some 140,000 distinct CDR3 sequences, 7% to 9% seen once. The clonotype comes from a male donor with ankylosing spondylitis. Sequences were obtained from synovial fluid, either unsorted or a sorted T cell fraction (not recorded which).

CDR3 amino acids: CASSLFSVAGALSEQYF. The CDR3 DNA sequence: TGCGCCAGCAGCTTGTTTTCGGTAGCGGGAGCGCTGAGCGAGCAGTACTTC. The V and J genes are TRBV5-1 and TRBJ2-7, with 9 positions matching TRBD2. CDR1 is SGHRS, CDR2 YFSETQ, per germline. The V gene end was trimmed by 1 base and the J gene end by 6 bases; junction bases not matched to a gene: 14. CDR3 size: 17 residues.